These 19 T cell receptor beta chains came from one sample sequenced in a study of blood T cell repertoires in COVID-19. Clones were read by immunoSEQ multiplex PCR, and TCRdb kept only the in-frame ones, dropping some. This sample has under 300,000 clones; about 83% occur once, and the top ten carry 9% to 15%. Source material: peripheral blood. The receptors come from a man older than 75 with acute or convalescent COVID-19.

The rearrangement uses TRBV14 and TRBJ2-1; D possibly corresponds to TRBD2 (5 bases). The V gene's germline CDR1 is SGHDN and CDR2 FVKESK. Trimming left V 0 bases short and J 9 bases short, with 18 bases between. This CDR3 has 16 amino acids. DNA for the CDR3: TGTGCCAGCAGCCAAGATCTCGCGGCCCGAGGAGGTGAGCAGTTCTTC. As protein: CASSQDLAARGGEQFF. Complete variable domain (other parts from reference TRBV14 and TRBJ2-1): EAGVTQFPSHSVIEKGQTVTLRCDPISGHDNLYWYRRVMGKEIKFLLHFVKESKQDESGMPNNRFLAERTGGTYSTLKVQPAELEDSGVYFCASSQDLAARGGEQFFGPGTRLTVL.

The CDR3 here is CSAQNYGYTF. As DNA, the CDR3 is TGCAGTGCTCAGAACTATGGCTACACCTTC. V usage is TRBV20-1 and J usage is TRBJ1-2; D call uncertain. Germline CDR1 DFQATT, CDR2 SNEGSKA (reference sequence). V lost 5 bases and J 2 bases, leaving 3 bases between the germline ends. The CDR3 sequence is 10 residues long.

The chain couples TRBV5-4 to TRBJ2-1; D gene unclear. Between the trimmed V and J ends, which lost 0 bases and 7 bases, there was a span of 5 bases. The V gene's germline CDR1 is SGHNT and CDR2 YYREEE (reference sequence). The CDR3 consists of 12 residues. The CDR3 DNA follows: TGTGCCAGCAGCTTGGCCAGAAATGAGCAGTTCTTC. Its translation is CASSLARNEQFF.

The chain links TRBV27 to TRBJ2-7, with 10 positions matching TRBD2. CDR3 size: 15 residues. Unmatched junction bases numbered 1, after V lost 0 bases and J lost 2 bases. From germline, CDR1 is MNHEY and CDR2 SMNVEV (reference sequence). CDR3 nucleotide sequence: TGTGCCAGCAGTTTATCCCTAGCGGGAGCCTACGAGCAGTACTTC. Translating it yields CASSLSLAGAYEQYF.

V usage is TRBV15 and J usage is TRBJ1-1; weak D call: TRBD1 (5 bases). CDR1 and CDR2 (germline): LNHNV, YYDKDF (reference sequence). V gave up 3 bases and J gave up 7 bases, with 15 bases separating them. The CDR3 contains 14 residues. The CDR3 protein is CATSRGTVGDEAFF. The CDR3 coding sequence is TGTGCCACCAGCAGGGGGACTGTTGGGGATGAAGCTTTCTTT.

The CDR3 nucleotides are TGTGCCAGCCGCTCCCGGGATATGAACACTGAAGCTTTCTTT. This sequence encodes CASRSRDMNTEAFF. This sequence joins TRBV2 and TRBJ1-1; D uncertain. Trimming removed 8 bases at V and 0 bases at J, with 13 bases between. The CDR3 length is 14 residues. Germline V gene sequence: CDR1 SNHLY, CDR2 FYNNEI.

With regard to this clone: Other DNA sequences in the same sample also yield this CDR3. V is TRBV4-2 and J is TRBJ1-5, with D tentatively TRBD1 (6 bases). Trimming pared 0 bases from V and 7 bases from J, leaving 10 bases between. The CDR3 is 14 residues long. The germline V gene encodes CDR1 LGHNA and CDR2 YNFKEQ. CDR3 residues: CASSQDGGAQPQHF. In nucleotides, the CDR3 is TGTGCCAGCAGCCAAGACGGGGGGGCACAGCCCCAGCATTTT.

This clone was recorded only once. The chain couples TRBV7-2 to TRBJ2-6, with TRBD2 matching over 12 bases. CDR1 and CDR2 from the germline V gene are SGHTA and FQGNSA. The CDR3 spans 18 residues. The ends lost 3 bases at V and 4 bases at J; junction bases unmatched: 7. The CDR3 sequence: CASSFTSGGLSGANVLTF. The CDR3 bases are TGTGCCAGCAGCTTTACTAGCGGGGGGCTATCCGGGGCCAACGTCCTGACTTTC.

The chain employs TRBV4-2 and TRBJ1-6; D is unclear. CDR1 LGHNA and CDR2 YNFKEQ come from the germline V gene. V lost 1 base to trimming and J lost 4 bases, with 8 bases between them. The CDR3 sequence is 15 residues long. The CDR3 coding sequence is TGTGCCAGCAGCCAAGCCGCCGGTTATAATTCACCCCTCCACTTT. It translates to CASSQAAGYNSPLHF.

DNA of the CDR3: TGTGCCAGCAGCCAGGGCTTAACCGGGGAGCTGTTTTTT. Amino acids: CASSQGLTGELFF. The rearrangement joins TRBV3-1 (or the pseudogene TRBV3-2) to TRBJ2-2; D gene uncertain. From germline, CDR1 is LGHDT and CDR2 YNNKEL (reference sequence). The CDR3 runs 13 residues. Deletions cut 3 bases from V and 5 bases from J, with 7 bases between.

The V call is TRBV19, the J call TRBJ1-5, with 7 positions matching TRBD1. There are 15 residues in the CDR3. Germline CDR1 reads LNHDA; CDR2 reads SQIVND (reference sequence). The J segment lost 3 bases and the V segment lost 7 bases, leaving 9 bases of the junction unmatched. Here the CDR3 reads CASTPGGTVNQPQHF. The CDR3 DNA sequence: TGTGCCAGTACCCCCGGTGGGACAGTCAATCAGCCCCAGCATTTT.

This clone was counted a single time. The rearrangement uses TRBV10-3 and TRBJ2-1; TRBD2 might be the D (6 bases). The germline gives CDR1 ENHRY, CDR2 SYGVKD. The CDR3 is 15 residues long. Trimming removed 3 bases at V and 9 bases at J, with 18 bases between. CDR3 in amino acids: CAISDLGEVGAEQFF. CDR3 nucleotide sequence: TGTGCCATCAGTGACCTGGGGGAGGTAGGGGCTGAGCAGTTCTTC.

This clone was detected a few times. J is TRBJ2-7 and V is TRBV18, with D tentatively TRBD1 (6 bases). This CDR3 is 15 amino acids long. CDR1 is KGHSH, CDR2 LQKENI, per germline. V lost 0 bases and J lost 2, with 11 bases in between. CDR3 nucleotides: TGTGCCAGCTCACCACCAGGCAGGGGCGCCTACGAGCAGTACTTC. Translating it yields CASSPPGRGAYEQYF.

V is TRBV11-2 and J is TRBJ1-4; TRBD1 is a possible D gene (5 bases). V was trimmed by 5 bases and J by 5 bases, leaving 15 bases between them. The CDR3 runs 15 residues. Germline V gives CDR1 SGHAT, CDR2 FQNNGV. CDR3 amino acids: CASSIGATENEKLFF. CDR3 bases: TGTGCCAGCAGCATAGGGGCAACCGAGAATGAAAAACTGTTTTTT.

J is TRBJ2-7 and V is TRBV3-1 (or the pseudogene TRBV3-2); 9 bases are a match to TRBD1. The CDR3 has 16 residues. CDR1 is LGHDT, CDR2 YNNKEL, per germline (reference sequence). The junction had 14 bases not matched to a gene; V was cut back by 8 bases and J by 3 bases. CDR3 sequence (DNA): TGTGCCAGCTCAAACAGGGAGGGACAGGGAAGCTACGAGCAGTACTTC. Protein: CASSNREGQGSYEQYF.

CDR3 amino acids: CASSSPHEQYF. The CDR3, as DNA: TGTGCCAGCAGCTCCCCTCACGAGCAGTACTTC. This chain joins TRBV21-1 and TRBJ2-7; TRBD2 is taken as the D call from the table, unchecked against the DNA. TRBV21-1 is a recognized pseudogene. This CDR3 spans 11 amino acids.

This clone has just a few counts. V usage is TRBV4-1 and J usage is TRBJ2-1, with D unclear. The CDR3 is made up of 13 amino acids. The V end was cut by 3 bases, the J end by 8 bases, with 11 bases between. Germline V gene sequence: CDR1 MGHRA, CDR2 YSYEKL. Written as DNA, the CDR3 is TGCGCCAGCAGCCAGTACCTAGGCGATGAGCAGTTCTTC. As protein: CASSQYLGDEQFF.

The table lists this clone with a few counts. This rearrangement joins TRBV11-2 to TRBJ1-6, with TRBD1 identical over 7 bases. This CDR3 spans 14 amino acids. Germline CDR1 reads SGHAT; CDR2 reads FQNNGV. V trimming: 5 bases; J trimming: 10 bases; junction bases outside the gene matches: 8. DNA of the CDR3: TGTGCCAGCAGCCACGGGACAGATGGATCACCCCTCCACTTT. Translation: CASSHGTDGSPLHF.

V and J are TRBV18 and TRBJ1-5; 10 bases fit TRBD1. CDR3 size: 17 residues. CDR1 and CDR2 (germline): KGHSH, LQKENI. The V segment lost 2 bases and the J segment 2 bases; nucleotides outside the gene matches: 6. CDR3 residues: CASSPGQGGGGNQPQHF. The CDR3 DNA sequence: TGTGCCAGCTCACCAGGACAGGGGGGCGGGGGCAATCAGCCCCAGCATTTT. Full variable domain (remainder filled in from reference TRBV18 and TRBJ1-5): NAGVMQNPRHLVRRRGQEARLRCSPMKGHSHVYWYRQLPEEGLKFMVYLQKENIIDESGMPKERFSAEFPKEGPSILRIQQVVRGDSAAYFCASSPGQGGGGNQPQHFGDGTRLSIL.